This entry lists 25 T cell receptor beta chains sequenced from one sample in a study of CD8+ T cells in alopecia areata. Treatment denoted: oral pan-JAK inhibitor, 5-10 mg twice daily. RNA extraction was followed by reverse transcription into cDNA, which acted as the sequencing template. Assay: immunoSEQ multiplex PCR; the TCRdb copy retains only in-frame clones and omits some. Found here are around 150,000 clones, approximately 65% of them singletons; the top ten hold about 0.94%. Sequencing was performed on CD4+ T cells sorted from blood, taken at week 4, from a patient treated with tofacitinib. The receptors derive from a human donor with alopecia areata.

The chain employs TRBV29-1 and TRBJ1-2; D not resolved. CDR3 length equals 12 residues. In germline, CDR1 is SQVTM, CDR2 ANQGSEA. Trimming removed 4 bases at V and 6 bases at J, with 12 bases between. The DNA of the CDR3 is TGCAGCGTTGTAAGCAGGACTGATGGCTACACCTTC. Its protein is CSVVSRTDGYTF.

The rearrangement links TRBV7-9 to TRBJ2-2; D gene uncertain. CDR3 size: 15 residues. Germline V lookup: CDR1 SEHNR, CDR2 FQNEAQ (reference sequence). Trimming removed 2 bases from V and 2 bases from J, with 9 bases in between. CDR3 region: CASSLLGINTGELFF. The DNA of the CDR3 is TGTGCCAGCAGCTTATTGGGTATTAACACCGGGGAGCTGTTTTTT. The variable domain in full, with the rest retrieved from reference TRBV7-9 and TRBJ2-2, is DTGVSQNPRHKITKRGQNVTFRCDPISEHNRLYWYRQTLGQGPEFLTYFQNEAQLEKSRLLSDRFSAERPKGSFSTLEIQRTEQGDSAMYLCASSLLGINTGELFFGEGSRLTVL.

The chain has TRBV2 and TRBJ1-2, with unresolved D. Germline CDR1 SNHLY, CDR2 FYNNEI. The CDR3 length is 13 residues. V lost 2 bases to trimming and J lost 5 bases, with 9 bases between them. The CDR3 sequence: CASSERALYGYTF. CDR3 nucleotide sequence: TGTGCCAGCAGTGAACGGGCCTTATATGGCTACACCTTC.

The chain recombines TRBV19 with TRBJ1-1; TRBD1 matches at 8 bases. The CDR3 is 13 amino acids. Trimming removed 6 bases from V and 6 bases from J; junction bases left unmatched: 6. The germline CDR1 and CDR2 sequences are LNHDA and SQIVND (reference sequence). CDR3 DNA: TGTGCCAGTAGCGGACAGGGCAGCGCTGAAGCTTTCTTT. The encoded protein is CASSGQGSAEAFF. Supplemented by reference TRBV19 and TRBJ1-1, the full variable domain reads DGGITQSPKYLFRKEGQNVTLSCEQNLNHDAMYWYRQDPGQGLRLIYYSQIVNDFQKGDIAEGYSVSREKKESFPLTVTSAQKNPTAFYLCASSGQGSAEAFFGQGTRLTVV.

This clone was counted between two and nine times. The chain is built from TRBV5-6 and TRBJ2-3; TRBD2 matches 8 bases. V lost 0 bases and J lost 3; bases outside the gene matches: 3. The CDR3 runs to 15 residues. Germline V lookup: CDR1 SGHDT, CDR2 YYEEEE. The CDR3 region has the DNA TGTGCCAGCAGCTTGGTTGGCGGGGGGACAGATACGCAGTATTTT. It codes for CASSLVGGGTDTQYF.

This clone showed up many times. The chain recombines TRBV9 with TRBJ2-5, with D unclear. CDR1 is SGDLS and CDR2 is YYNGEE in the germline V gene. The ends were cut back, 0 bases at V and 0 bases at J, with 9 bases in the middle. The CDR3 is 15 amino acids. As DNA, the CDR3 is TGTGCCAGCAGCGTAGCGACGGCGTACCAAGAGACCCAGTACTTC. Translating gives CASSVATAYQETQYF.

This chain links TRBV29-1 with TRBJ2-3; tentative D call: TRBD1 (5 bases). V was cut by 4 bases and J by 0 bases, with 11 bases left in between. This CDR3 is built from 14 residues. Germline lookup yields CDR1 SQVTM and CDR2 ANQGSEA. The CDR3 region is CSVVGRVSTDTQYF. The DNA of the CDR3 is TGCAGCGTTGTCGGCAGGGTGAGCACAGATACGCAGTATTTT.

This clone was detected only a few times. The chain is built from TRBV25-1 and TRBJ2-5; D is undetermined. This CDR3 spans 15 amino acids. Germline CDR1 reads MGHDK; CDR2 reads SYGVNS. Trimming removed 1 base from V and 1 base from J, with 10 bases in between. The CDR3 DNA follows: TGTGCCAGCAGTGAATTTTGGAGTAGCCAAGAGACCCAGTACTTC. Translating gives CASSEFWSSQETQYF.

The chain carries TRBV6-5 and TRBJ2-1; 11 nucleotides line up with TRBD2. The germline V gene has CDR1 MNHEY and CDR2 SVGAGI. With 6 bases clipped from V and 7 bases from J, the junction kept 5 bases outside the gene matches. The CDR3 loop spans 14 amino acids. The CDR3 DNA sequence: TGTGCCAGCAGGTCTCTAGCGGGAGGTAATGAGCAGTTCTTC. Encoded protein: CASRSLAGGNEQFF.

This clone was detected a few times. The CDR3 here is CASSPRDPRIYGYTF. The CDR3 region has the DNA TGTGCCAGCAGCCCGAGGGATCCTAGGATCTATGGCTACACCTTC. The V call is TRBV7-9, the J call TRBJ1-2; D unresolved. The CDR3 covers 15 residues. Deletions cut 5 bases from V and 4 bases from J, with 17 bases between. The V gene's germline CDR1 is SEHNR and CDR2 FQNEAQ (reference sequence).

There are many counts of this clone. V usage is TRBV10-3 and J usage is TRBJ2-7, with 9 bases lining up with TRBD1. The CDR3 runs to 12 residues. Unmatched junction bases numbered 6, after V lost 11 bases and J lost 4 bases. Germline V gene data show CDR1 as ENHRY and CDR2 as SYGVKD. The CDR3 here is CASQGAGYEQYF. CDR3 nucleotide sequence: TGTGCCTCACAGGGGGCCGGATACGAGCAGTACTTC.

V and J are TRBV29-1 and TRBJ1-6; 7 bases agree with TRBD1. J gave up 8 bases and V 6 bases, and 10 bases lay outside the gene matches. The germline gives CDR1 SQVTM, CDR2 ANQGSEA. CDR3 length: 14 amino acids. The CDR3 region is CSVKWGQKDSPLHF. DNA of the CDR3: TGCAGCGTCAAATGGGGACAGAAAGATTCACCCCTCCACTTT.

The rearrangement uses TRBV30 and TRBJ1-1, with D maybe TRBD1 (5 bases). The V end lost 2 bases, the J end lost 4 bases, and 11 bases lay between the germline ends. The CDR3 totals 13 residues. CDR1 GTSNPN and CDR2 SVGIG come from the germline V gene (reference sequence). The CDR3 region is CAWSFRTSTEAFF. Here the CDR3 DNA reads TGTGCCTGGAGTTTCCGGACAAGCACTGAAGCTTTCTTT.

V usage is TRBV6-1 and J usage is TRBJ1-2, with TRBD1 matching 11 bases. This CDR3 region has 16 residues. V gave up 0 bases and J gave up 5 bases; unmatched junction bases: 5. In germline, CDR1 is MNHNS, CDR2 SASEGT. The CDR3 loop reads CASSEARTGGIYGYTF. Written as DNA, the CDR3 is TGTGCCAGCAGTGAAGCGAGGACAGGGGGCATATATGGCTACACCTTC.

The chain combines TRBV7-2 with TRBJ2-7; TRBD1 might be the D (6 bases). Trimming stripped 2 bases from V and 2 bases from J, with 19 bases between. This CDR3 has 17 residues. CDR1 SGHTA and CDR2 FQGNSA come from the germline V gene. This CDR3 reads CASSLQTAGAYAYEQYF. In DNA, the CDR3 is TGTGCCAGCAGCTTACAGACGGCAGGGGCCTATGCCTACGAGCAGTACTTC.

The rearrangement uses TRBV30 and TRBJ1-1; D unresolved. The CDR3 totals 12 residues. V dropped 2 bases and J dropped 4 bases, with 8 bases sitting between them. Germline V gene sequence: CDR1 GTSNPN, CDR2 SVGIG (reference sequence). CDR3 in amino acids: CAWSRLITEAFF. The DNA of the CDR3 is TGTGCCTGGAGTAGGTTGATCACTGAAGCTTTCTTT. Full variable domain (missing parts from reference TRBV30 and TRBJ1-1): SQTIHQWPATLVQPVGSPLSLECTVEGTSNPNLYWYRQAAGRGLQLLFYSVGIGQISSEVPQNLSASRPQDRQFILSSKKLLLSDSGFYLCAWSRLITEAFFGQGTRLTVV.

The gene calls are TRBV11-1 and TRBJ1-5; 12 bases map to TRBD1. Germline CDR1 SGHAT, CDR2 FQDESV (reference sequence). The CDR3 is 18 amino acids. Trimming cost V 5 bases and J 9 bases; bases outside gene matches: 17. CDR3 sequence reads: CASSRGIGTGGFKRPQHF. Here the CDR3 DNA reads TGTGCCAGCAGCCGAGGGATAGGGACAGGGGGCTTCAAGCGGCCCCAGCATTTT.

This chain links TRBV7-2 with TRBJ1-6; TRBD1 might be the D (5 bases). CDR3 length: 16 amino acids. Germline V gives CDR1 SGHTA, CDR2 FQGNSA. Between the trimmed V and J ends, which lost 1 base and 8 bases, there was a span of 15 bases. CDR3 bases: TGTGCCAGCAGCTTAGTCCCAGGGAGCCCGGATTCACCCCTCCACTTT. Translation: CASSLVPGSPDSPLHF.

The rearrangement uses TRBV27 and TRBJ2-7; no firm D call. V was trimmed by 4 bases and J by 7 bases, leaving 20 bases between them. Germline V lookup: CDR1 MNHEY, CDR2 SMNVEV (reference sequence). The CDR3 covers 15 residues. This CDR3 is CASSSHGQKGPEQYF. For the CDR3, the DNA is TGTGCCAGCAGTTCACACGGGCAGAAGGGTCCGGAGCAGTACTTC.

The chain recombines TRBV7-8 with TRBJ1-2; 10 bases are shared with TRBD1. Germline V gene lookup returns CDR1 SGHVS and CDR2 FQNEAQ. V shed 6 bases, J shed 6 bases, and the junction held 7 bases outside the gene matches. The CDR3 sequence is 14 residues long. CDR3 in amino acids: CASSFLGQGDGYTF. The CDR3 DNA is TGTGCCAGCAGTTTTTTAGGACAGGGGGATGGCTACACCTTC.

This clone came up a few times. The rearrangement joins TRBV4-1 to TRBJ2-3, with D possibly being TRBD2 (5 bases). This CDR3 has 17 residues. The germline V gene has CDR1 MGHRA and CDR2 YSYEKL. V was shortened by 2 bases and J by 6 bases, with 21 bases between the two germline ends. DNA of the CDR3: TGCGCCAGCAGCCAACTTTCCCTCGCCCAAACTAGGGATACGCAGTATTTT. It is translated as CASSQLSLAQTRDTQYF.

The CDR3 region is CASSLEGDSPTGELFF. CDR3 DNA sequence: TGTGCCAGCAGCTTAGAAGGGGACAGCCCCACCGGGGAGCTGTTTTTT. This chain joins TRBV13 and TRBJ2-2; TRBD1 agrees at 7 bases. From germline, CDR1 is PRHDT and CDR2 FYEKMQ (reference sequence). Trimming at V came to 1 base and at J to 4 bases, leaving 6 bases not matched to a gene. This CDR3 contains 16 residues.

The gene calls are TRBV2 and TRBJ2-1; 8 nucleotides align to TRBD1. The CDR3 sequence is 14 residues long. After removal of 7 bases from V and 6 bases from J, the junction contained 8 bases not matched to a gene. CDR1 and CDR2 (germline): SNHLY, FYNNEI. CDR3: CASMQGAMGNEQFF. The CDR3 DNA reads TGTGCCAGCATGCAGGGGGCGATGGGCAATGAGCAGTTCTTC.

This clone was detected only a few times. The chain employs TRBV29-1 and TRBJ2-2; D gene uncertain. The CDR3 extends over 13 amino acids. Germline loops: CDR1 SQVTM, CDR2 ANQGSEA. V was cut by 3 bases and J by 4 bases, with 9 bases left in between. The CDR3 bases are TGCAGCGTTGATCGAACCCGCACCGGGGAGCTGTTTTTT. It encodes CSVDRTRTGELFF.

The chain recombines TRBV29-1 with TRBJ1-2, with a weak D call TRBD1 (5 bases). The CDR3 consists of 12 residues. The germline CDR1 and CDR2 sequences are SQVTM and ANQGSEA. Trimming left V 4 bases short and J 3 bases short, with 9 bases between. The CDR3, as DNA: TGCAGCGTTGCCGACAGCTACTATGGCTACACCTTC. It codes for CSVADSYYGYTF.